These T cell receptor beta chains were read from a single sample in a study of T cells in Graves' hyperthyroidism and ophthalmopathy. MiXCR, run by TCRdb on the multiplex PCR reads, gives a single entry per CDR3 protein. The table shows hundreds of thousands of distinct CDR3 sequences, with about 16% occurring only once. The sample consisted of blood. These receptors all come from a woman aged 25-40 years with Graves' hyperthyroidism. CDR3s include the opening cysteine and the closing phenylalanine or tryptophan.

J gene	V gene	CDR3 protein
TRBJ2-1	TRBV20-1	CSASNEQFF
TRBJ2-7	TRBV19	CASRAGGLWDEQYF
TRBJ1-1	TRBV6-1	CASTKGWVAFF
TRBJ1-1	TRBV29-1	CSVQGMNTEAFF
TRBJ2-4	TRBV13	CASSLGTSGQNIQYF
TRBJ2-3	TRBV7-9	CASSSLTSGDTDTQYF
TRBJ2-7	TRBV28	CASSLLSKNWGAREQYF
TRBJ2-3	TRBV20-1	CSAPGQGGDTQYF
TRBJ2-3	TRBV5-1	CASSLDGRGSTDTQYF
TRBJ2-2	TRBV7-3	CASRREDGELFF
TRBJ2-5	TRBV18	CASSPPGLAGGQETQYF
TRBJ2-7	TRBV30	CAWSLKPYEQYF
TRBJ2-3	TRBV6-5	CASSYRTGIDTQYF
TRBJ2-2	TRBV7-3	CASSLYSRRASGELFF